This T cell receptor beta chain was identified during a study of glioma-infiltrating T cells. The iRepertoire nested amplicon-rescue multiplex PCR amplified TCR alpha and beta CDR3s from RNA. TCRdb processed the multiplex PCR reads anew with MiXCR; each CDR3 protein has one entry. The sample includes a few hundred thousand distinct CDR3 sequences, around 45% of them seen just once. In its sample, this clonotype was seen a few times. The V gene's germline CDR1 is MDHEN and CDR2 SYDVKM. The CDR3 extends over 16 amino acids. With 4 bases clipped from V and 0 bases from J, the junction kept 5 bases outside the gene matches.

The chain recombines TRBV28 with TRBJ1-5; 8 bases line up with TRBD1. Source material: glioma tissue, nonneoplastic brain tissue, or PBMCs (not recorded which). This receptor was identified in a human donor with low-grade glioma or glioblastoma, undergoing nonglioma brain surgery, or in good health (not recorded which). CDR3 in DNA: TGTGCCAGCAGTTCTCCGGGACAGGCTAGCAATCAGCCCCAGCATTTT. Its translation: CASSSPGQASNQPQHF. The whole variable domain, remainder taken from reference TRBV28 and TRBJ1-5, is DVKVTQSSRYLVKRTGEKVFLECVQDMDHENMFWYRQDPGLGLRLIYFSYDVKMKEKGDIPEGYSVSREKKERFSLILESASTNQTSMYLCASSSPGQASNQPQHFGDGTRLSIL.